This entry lists 19 T cell receptor beta chains sequenced from one sample in a study of cytomegalovirus exposure and HLA in healthy donors. PCR primers comprised 60 Vbeta and 13 Jbeta primers. TCRdb's copy holds only in-frame clones and misses some; the assay was immunoSEQ multiplex PCR. The sample records 120,000 or so clones, around four fifths being singletons. The sample comprised PBMCs. These receptors were obtained from a man aged 25 to 45 in good health and CMV-seropositive.

This chain links TRBV5-4 with TRBJ2-5; D not resolved. Gene TRBJ2-7 matches the end of the DNA better, so the J call may be wrong. Germline CDR1 is SGHNT and CDR2 is YYREEE (reference sequence). The CDR3 contains 13 residues. CDR3 sequence (DNA): TGTGCCAGCAGCTTGGAACCCTTTTACGAGCAGTACTTC. It translates to CASSLEPFYEQYF.

The chain carries TRBV4-2 and TRBJ2-1; D is perhaps TRBD2 (6 bases). V lost 1 base and J 7 bases, leaving 8 bases between the germline ends. The CDR3 contains 13 residues. Per the germline V gene, CDR1 is LGHNA and CDR2 is YNFKEQ. In nucleotides, the CDR3 is TGTGCCAGCAGCCAAGGCAGCGGGAATGAGCAGTTCTTC. Protein sequence: CASSQGSGNEQFF.

The rearrangement joins TRBV11-2 to TRBJ2-3; 7 nucleotides match TRBD2. The CDR3 consists of 17 residues. Germline V gene lookup returns CDR1 SGHAT and CDR2 FQNNGV. Losses at the gene ends were 3 bases for V and 0 bases for J; bases not matched to a gene: 9. This CDR3 reads CASSFGPAGTSTDTQYF. The CDR3 bases are TGTGCCAGCAGCTTTGGACCAGCGGGAACTAGCACAGATACGCAGTATTTT.

V usage is TRBV5-1 and J usage is TRBJ2-3; D is perhaps TRBD1 (6 bases). Per the germline V gene, CDR1 is SGHRS and CDR2 is YFSETQ. The ends were cut back, 1 base at V and 0 bases at J, with 12 bases in the middle. CDR3 length: 16 amino acids. The CDR3 here is CASSLLGHSSTDTQYF. CDR3 nucleotides: TGCGCCAGCAGCTTGCTGGGACACAGTAGCACAGATACGCAGTATTTT. Based on the CDR3 plus reference TRBV5-1 and TRBJ2-3, the full variable domain is KAGVTQTPRYLIKTRGQQVTLSCSPISGHRSVSWYQQTPGQGLQFLFEYFSETQRNKGNFPGRFSGRQFSNSRSEMNVSTLELGDSALYLCASSLLGHSSTDTQYFGPGTRLTVL.

The chain uses TRBV6-5 and TRBJ2-5; D perhaps matches TRBD1 (5 bases). V dropped 6 bases and J dropped 3 bases, with 11 bases sitting between them. This CDR3 has 13 amino acids. Looked up from germline, CDR1 is MNHEY and CDR2 is SVGAGI. CDR3 coding DNA: TGTGCCAGCAGAGCGACAGCTGAAGAGACCCAGTACTTC. Amino acid sequence: CASRATAEETQYF.

The chain uses TRBV25-1 and TRBJ1-2; D uncertain. CDR3 length equals 13 residues. From germline, CDR1 is MGHDK and CDR2 SYGVNS. V lost 7 bases to trimming and J lost 2 bases, with 11 bases between them. DNA for the CDR3: TGTGCCAGCACCCCCGGACTAAACTATGGCTACACCTTC. Its translation is CASTPGLNYGYTF.

V is TRBV27 and J is TRBJ2-7; D is perhaps TRBD2 (6 bases). Looked up from germline, CDR1 is MNHEY and CDR2 is SMNVEV (reference sequence). This CDR3 is 14 amino acids long. The V gene lost 4 bases and the J gene lost 5 bases, with 15 bases spanning the gap. Written as DNA, the CDR3 is TGTGCCAGCAGTTCCGCGGACTACCGGAACGAGCAGTACTTC. Protein product: CASSSADYRNEQYF.

The chain recombines TRBV10-2 with TRBJ1-1, with 7 bases matching TRBD1. Germline V gene data show CDR1 as WSHSY and CDR2 as SAAADI. The CDR3 has 13 amino acids. The J segment lost 0 bases and the V segment lost 8 bases, leaving 3 bases of the junction unmatched. The CDR3 loop is CASRTGMNTEAFF. CDR3 coding DNA: TGCGCCAGCCGGACAGGTATGAACACTGAAGCTTTCTTT.

The chain carries TRBV6-5 and TRBJ2-7, with D possibly being TRBD2 (6 bases). The ends were cut back, 5 bases at V and 2 bases at J, with 16 bases in the middle. In germline, CDR1 is MNHEY, CDR2 SVGAGI. There are 15 residues in the CDR3. The CDR3, as DNA: TGTGCCAGCAGTCTACCCGGGACTCTCACCTACGAGCAGTACTTC. As protein: CASSLPGTLTYEQYF.

The CDR3 sequence: CASSLVGLRTQYF. CDR3 DNA: TGTGCCAGCAGCTTAGTTGGTTTGAGGACCCAGTACTTC. J is TRBJ2-5 and V is TRBV11-1; no clear D. The germline V gene has CDR1 SGHAT and CDR2 FQDESV (reference sequence). This CDR3 spans 13 amino acids. Between the trimmed V and J ends, which lost 1 base and 7 bases, there was a span of 10 bases.

This clone has more than one count but fewer than ten. The chain combines TRBV25-1 with TRBJ2-5, with 7 bases identical to TRBD1. CDR1 MGHDK and CDR2 SYGVNS come from the germline V gene. The CDR3 has 13 amino acids. The ends lost 7 bases at V and 4 bases at J; junction bases unmatched: 6. CDR3 DNA sequence: TGTGCCAGCAAAGAGACAGGGCGAGAGACCCAGTACTTC. Protein sequence: CASKETGRETQYF.

V usage is TRBV30 and J usage is TRBJ2-1; 8 bases agree with TRBD2. Germline CDR1 is GTSNPN and CDR2 is SVGIG (reference sequence). V shed 3 bases, J shed 0 bases, and the junction held 1 base outside the gene matches. The CDR3 covers 14 residues. The CDR3 loop reads CAWRSGSSYNEQFF. The DNA for the CDR3 is TGTGCCTGGAGAAGCGGGAGCTCCTACAATGAGCAGTTCTTC.

This rearrangement joins TRBV7-2 to TRBJ1-3; 7 nucleotides line up with TRBD1. This CDR3 is 14 amino acids long. The ends lost 8 bases at V and 4 bases at J; junction bases unmatched: 8. Per the germline V gene, CDR1 is SGHTA and CDR2 is FQGNSA. This chain's CDR3 is CASSPGTEGNTIYF. CDR3 nucleotides: TGTGCCAGCTCCCCCGGGACAGAAGGAAACACCATATATTTT.

This CDR3 is CASSLLGQDYEQYF. The CDR3 DNA sequence: TGTGCCAGCAGCTTGCTAGGACAGGACTACGAGCAGTACTTC. This chain uses TRBV5-4 with TRBJ2-7; 7 positions agree with TRBD1. This CDR3 region has 14 residues. V lost 1 base to trimming and J lost 3 bases; unmatched junction nucleotides: 4. Germline CDR1 is SGHNT and CDR2 is YYREEE (reference sequence).

V usage is TRBV29-1 and J usage is TRBJ2-2; TRBD2 is a possible D gene (5 bases). V lost 6 bases and J lost 1, with 18 bases in between. The CDR3 consists of 16 residues. Germline V gene sequence: CDR1 SQVTM, CDR2 ANQGSEA. CDR3 DNA: TGCAGCGTCGGATATACAACTAGAGAGAACACCGGGGAGCTGTTTTTT. Protein: CSVGYTTRENTGELFF.

The J gene is TRBJ1-2, the V gene TRBV30; D gene unclear. This CDR3 is 10 amino acids long. V lost 0 bases to trimming and J lost 14 bases, with 10 bases between them. Germline CDR1 reads GTSNPN; CDR2 reads SVGIG (reference sequence). The CDR3 coding sequence is TGTGCCTGGAGTGTCGCCTCTAAGACCTTC. This codes for CAWSVASKTF. Together with reference TRBV30 and TRBJ1-2, the CDR3 gives the full variable domain: SQTIHQWPATLVQPVGSPLSLECTVEGTSNPNLYWYRQAAGRGLQLLFYSVGIGQISSEVPQNLSASRPQDRQFILSSKKLLLSDSGFYLCAWSVASKTFGSGTRLTVV.

The chain joins TRBV19 to TRBJ1-2, with 10 bases matching TRBD1. V lost 8 bases and J lost 7; bases outside the gene matches: 13. The CDR3 sequence is 15 residues long. Germline CDR1 LNHDA, CDR2 SQIVND (reference sequence). For the CDR3, the DNA is TGTGCCAGTCTCAGTGCGGGACAGGGGTCTGGTGGCTACACCTTC. It encodes CASLSAGQGSGGYTF.

The rearrangement uses TRBV19 and TRBJ2-7; 7 nucleotides agree with TRBD1. The J segment lost 7 bases and the V segment lost 1 base, leaving 10 bases of the junction unmatched. Per the germline V gene, CDR1 is LNHDA and CDR2 is SQIVND (reference sequence). CDR3 length equals 15 residues. The CDR3: CASSIAAGGAGEQYF. CDR3 coding DNA: TGTGCCAGTAGTATAGCGGCAGGGGGAGCCGGAGAGCAGTACTTC.

The rearrangement joins TRBV19 to TRBJ2-7; a weak D match, TRBD1 (6 bases). This CDR3 region has 15 residues. Germline V CDR1 and CDR2: LNHDA, SQIVND (reference sequence). Trimming removed 6 bases at V and 3 bases at J, with 18 bases between. The CDR3 protein is CASRNPSGRGYEQYF. CDR3 in DNA: TGTGCCAGTAGGAACCCAAGTGGCAGGGGCTACGAGCAGTACTTC.